Following are 29 T cell receptor beta chains from one sample sequenced in a study of early T cells in non-severe SARS-CoV-2 infection. A single record per CDR3 protein comes from TCRdb applying MiXCR to the 5' RACE reads. The repertoire holds some 51,000 distinct CDR3 sequences, with about 15% as singletons. This sample comprised whole blood, obtained at baseline. The receptors were gathered from an adult who was a healthcare worker with PCR-confirmed SARS-CoV-2 infection or an uninfected control (not recorded which).

This clonotype has just a few counts. V gene TRBV11-2 combines with J gene TRBJ2-1; tentatively, D is TRBD2 (6 bases). Trimming took 11 bases from V and 7 from J, leaving 9 bases between them. This CDR3 region has 10 residues. The germline CDR1 and CDR2 sequences are SGHAT and FQNNGV. The CDR3 nucleotides read TGTGCCGCTGGGGGGAATGAGCAGTTCTTC. Translation gives CAAGGNEQFF.

This clonotype occurred a few times. This chain links TRBV5-5 with TRBJ1-4; TRBD1 aligns across 8 bases. Trimming removed 5 bases from V and 0 bases from J; junction bases left unmatched: 9. The CDR3 length is 17 residues. The germline gives CDR1 SGHKS, CDR2 YYEKEE (reference sequence). CDR3: CASSPGTGFATNEKLFF. Written as DNA, the CDR3 is TGTGCCAGCAGTCCCGGGACAGGATTTGCAACTAATGAAAAACTGTTTTTT.

This chain uses TRBV28 with TRBJ1-6, with D hard to call. V lost 2 bases, J lost 7 bases, and 15 bases lay in between. This CDR3 comprises 16 residues. Per germline, CDR1 MDHEN and CDR2 SYDVKM. The chain's CDR3 is CASSLRFNAQNSPLHF. In nucleotides, the CDR3 is TGTGCCAGCAGTTTAAGGTTTAACGCCCAAAATTCACCCCTCCACTTT.

The chain links TRBV9 to TRBJ1-4; the D gene is possibly TRBD1 (5 bases). Germline V gives CDR1 SGDLS, CDR2 YYNGEE. The CDR3 consists of 15 residues. V lost 0 bases, J lost 7 bases, and 13 bases lay in between. This CDR3 is CASSVGGGVGEKLFF. In nucleotides, the CDR3 is TGTGCCAGCAGCGTAGGTGGAGGGGTAGGTGAAAAACTGTTTTTT.

The rearrangement links TRBV20-1 to TRBJ1-4; maybe TRBD1 (5 bases). From germline, CDR1 is DFQATT and CDR2 SNEGSKA (reference sequence). CDR3 length: 15 amino acids. Trimming removed 3 bases from V and 4 bases from J, with 15 bases in between. Written as DNA, the CDR3 is TGCAGTGCTAGTGAGAGGGGCTTGGGTAATGAAAAACTGTTTTTT. Protein: CSASERGLGNEKLFF.

This clonotype was picked up many times. This chain links TRBV15 with TRBJ2-3, with D perhaps TRBD2 (5 bases). This CDR3 comprises 16 residues. The germline CDR1 and CDR2 sequences are LNHNV and YYDKDF (reference sequence). Trimming left V 6 bases short and J 3 bases short, with 19 bases between. Here the CDR3 reads CATSSSPGSRTDTQYF. The CDR3 DNA reads TGTGCCACCAGTTCTAGCCCGGGGTCTCGAACAGATACGCAGTATTTT.

V is TRBV7-9 and J is TRBJ2-3; TRBD1 matches at 7 bases. The junction had 9 bases not matched to a gene; V was cut back by 5 bases and J by 4 bases. Germline loops: CDR1 SEHNR, CDR2 FQNEAQ (reference sequence). The CDR3 has 15 amino acids. The CDR3 bases are TGTGCCAGCAGCATACGGACAGGACGCGCAGATACGCAGTATTTT. This gives the protein CASSIRTGRADTQYF.

Ten or more counts support this clonotype. At one boundary the junction diverges from the germline segment, which might be a read error. This chain connects TRBV7-2 to TRBJ2-1, with 10 positions matching TRBD2. This CDR3 comprises 15 residues. Germline lookup yields CDR1 SGHTA and CDR2 FQGNSA. The CDR3 spells CASRFSGGTGGEQFF. As DNA, the CDR3 is TGTGCCAGCCGCTTTAGCGGGGGGACAGGAGGGGAGCAGTTCTTC. The full variable domain, its missing parts supplied by reference TRBV7-2 and TRBJ2-1, is GAGVSQSPSNKVTEKGKDVELRCDPISGHTALYWYRQSLGQGLEFLIYFQGNSAPDKSGLPSDRFSAERTGGSVSTLTIQRTQQEDSAVYLCASRFSGGTGGEQFFGPGTRLTVL.

This clonotype has more than one count but fewer than ten. V is TRBV29-1 and J is TRBJ2-5; 7 bases match TRBD1. This CDR3 spans 12 amino acids. The germline V gene encodes CDR1 SQVTM and CDR2 ANQGSEA. V was clipped by 7 bases and J by 1 base; unmatched bases: 3. CDR3 in DNA: TGCAGCGCATCAGGGGGCCAAGAGACCCAGTACTTC. This codes for CSASGGQETQYF. The full variable domain, its missing parts supplied by reference TRBV29-1 and TRBJ2-5, is SAVISQKPSRDICQRGTSLTIQCQVDSQVTMMFWYRQQPGQSLTLIATANQGSEATYESGFVIDKFPISRPNLTFSTLTVSNMSPEDSSIYLCSASGGQETQYFGPGTRLLVL.

The chain carries TRBV20-1 and TRBJ2-3; 7 bases line up with TRBD1. The J segment lost 3 bases and the V segment lost 4 bases, leaving 4 bases of the junction unmatched. This CDR3 comprises 13 residues. Per the germline V gene, CDR1 is DFQATT and CDR2 is SNEGSKA (reference sequence). DNA for the CDR3: TGCAGTGCTAACAGGGGAATGACAGATACGCAGTATTTT. This sequence encodes CSANRGMTDTQYF.

The chain links TRBV20-1 to TRBJ2-1; D unclear. Germline CDR1 DFQATT, CDR2 SNEGSKA (reference sequence). CDR3 length equals 10 residues. Trimming shortened V by 8 bases and J by 8 bases, and 10 bases separated the two germline ends. CDR3 sequence (DNA): TGCAGTCCCATAGGGTATGAGCAGTTCTTC. It encodes CSPIGYEQFF.

This clonotype was seen a few times. This chain links TRBV11-2 with TRBJ1-1; no firm D call. The CDR3 loop spans 11 amino acids. Germline V gene data show CDR1 as SGHAT and CDR2 as FQNNGV. The V gene lost 2 bases and the J gene lost 11 bases, with 9 bases spanning the gap. CDR3 residues: CASSLIAGAFF. For the CDR3, the DNA is TGTGCCAGCAGCTTAATAGCCGGGGCTTTCTTT. The full variable domain, completed using reference TRBV11-2 and TRBJ1-1, is EAGVAQSPRYKIIEKRQSVAFWCNPISGHATLYWYQQILGQGPKLLIQFQNNGVVDDSQLPKDRFSAERLKGVDSTLKIQPAKLEDSAVYLCASSLIAGAFFGQGTRLTVV.

There are a few counts of this clonotype. V gene TRBV6-2 or TRBV6-3 combines with J gene TRBJ1-4, with D unresolved. Germline values: CDR1 MNHEY, CDR2 SVGEGT. V was trimmed by 4 bases and J by 0 bases, leaving 6 bases between them. The CDR3 spans 14 residues. The CDR3 sequence: CASSSRTTNEKLFF. The CDR3 DNA is TGTGCCAGCAGTTCGCGAACAACTAATGAAAAACTGTTTTTT.

This clonotype was seen a few times. J is TRBJ2-2 and V is TRBV20-1, with a weak D call TRBD2 (6 bases). Germline V lookup: CDR1 DFQATT, CDR2 SNEGSKA (reference sequence). The CDR3 length is 13 residues. The V end was cut by 6 bases, the J end by 8 bases, with 16 bases between. CDR3 nucleotides: TGCAGTGCCCACCAAGGCGGGAAAGGGGAGCTGTTTTTT. Translation gives CSAHQGGKGELFF.

The chain links TRBV10-3 to TRBJ2-2; 7 nucleotides align to TRBD1. The V segment lost 7 bases and the J segment 1 base; nucleotides outside the gene matches: 6. The CDR3 length is 15 residues. Germline CDR1 ENHRY, CDR2 SYGVKD. The CDR3, as DNA: TGTGCCATCACAGGGGACAGCCTGAACACCGGGGAGCTGTTTTTT. Its protein product is CAITGDSLNTGELFF.

This clonotype was seen a handful of times. V and J are TRBV6-1 and TRBJ2-3; the D gene is possibly TRBD2 (5 bases). V was cut by 0 bases and J by 8 bases, with 12 bases left in between. This CDR3 is built from 14 residues. Per germline, CDR1 MNHNS and CDR2 SASEGT. CDR3 region: CASSEARGRSTQYF. Written as DNA, the CDR3 is TGTGCCAGCAGTGAAGCACGGGGAAGGTCTACGCAGTATTTT.

This clonotype was seen more than once but under ten times. The chain is built from TRBV5-5 and TRBJ1-2, with D possibly TRBD1 on 5 matching bases. Trimming pared 6 bases from V and 2 bases from J, leaving 17 bases between. The CDR3 consists of 15 residues. Germline CDR1 is SGHKS and CDR2 is YYEKEE (reference sequence). The CDR3 region is CASKTEGAFNYGYTF. The DNA for the CDR3 is TGTGCCAGCAAAACGGAAGGGGCCTTCAACTATGGCTACACCTTC.

At least ten counts were recorded for this clonotype. This sequence joins TRBV28 and TRBJ2-1; no definite D call. Trimming stripped 5 bases from V and 4 bases from J, with 3 bases between. Germline V CDR1 and CDR2: MDHEN, SYDVKM. The CDR3 consists of 11 residues. CDR3: CASSQYNEQFF. The CDR3 coding sequence is TGTGCCAGCAGTCAGTACAATGAGCAGTTCTTC.

This rearrangement joins TRBV20-1 to TRBJ2-1; 14 nucleotides agree with TRBD2. Germline CDR1 DFQATT, CDR2 SNEGSKA (reference sequence). The CDR3 consists of 15 residues. V lost 3 bases and J lost 8; bases outside the gene matches: 6. The CDR3 DNA is TGCAGTGCTAGCACATTGGGACTAGCGGGAGATGAGCAGTTCTTC. The encoded protein is CSASTLGLAGDEQFF.

The chain combines TRBV7-8 with TRBJ1-1, with 8 bases aligning to TRBD1. Germline V gene sequence: CDR1 SGHVS, CDR2 FQNEAQ. Trimming cost V 5 bases and J 2 bases; bases outside gene matches: 7. CDR3 length: 15 amino acids. The DNA of the CDR3 is TGTGCCAGCAGCCTTAACCAGGGGGCCAACACTGAAGCTTTCTTT. It translates to CASSLNQGANTEAFF. The variable domain in full, completed from reference TRBV7-8 and TRBJ1-1, reads GAGVSQSPRYKVAKRGQDVALRCDPISGHVSLFWYQQALGQGPEFLTYFQNEAQLDKSGLPSDRFFAERPEGSVSTLKIQRTQQEDSAVYLCASSLNQGANTEAFFGQGTRLTVV.

This clonotype was observed many times. The chain employs TRBV7-7 and TRBJ2-2; D ambiguous. Germline assignment: CDR1 SSHAT and CDR2 FNYEAQ (reference sequence). The CDR3 covers 13 residues. V was shortened by 1 base and J by 5 bases, with 5 bases between the two germline ends. Written as DNA, the CDR3 is TGTGCCAGCAGCTTAGGGCGTACCGGGGAGCTGTTTTTT. This codes for CASSLGRTGELFF.

The chain uses TRBV5-1 and TRBJ2-7; 7 nucleotides match TRBD2. CDR3 length: 13 residues. J was trimmed by 5 bases and V by 3 bases; bases with no gene match: 5. Germline CDR1 and CDR2: SGHRS and YFSETQ. In nucleotides, the CDR3 is TGCGCCAGCAGCTCTCAGGGAGGGAACGAGCAGTACTTC. Amino acids: CASSSQGGNEQYF.

The chain couples TRBV28 to TRBJ1-2; 8 bases align to TRBD1. CDR3 size: 13 residues. Germline values: CDR1 MDHEN, CDR2 SYDVKM. Trimming removed 7 bases from V and 6 bases from J; junction bases left unmatched: 7. CDR3: CASIGRGRNGYTF. As DNA, the CDR3 is TGTGCCAGCATTGGCAGGGGGCGAAATGGCTACACCTTC.

Only a few counts were recorded for this clonotype. This chain uses TRBV12-3 or TRBV12-4 with TRBJ2-1; D is uncertain. Trimming removed 2 bases at V and 6 bases at J, with 5 bases between. The CDR3 contains 12 residues. CDR3 residues: CASSLRPNEQFF. The CDR3, as DNA: TGTGCCAGCAGTTTACGACCCAATGAGCAGTTCTTC.

This clonotype was picked up a small number of times. This chain links TRBV5-4 with TRBJ2-7; D possibly corresponds to TRBD2 (6 bases). Germline CDR1 reads SGHNT; CDR2 reads YYREEE (reference sequence). The CDR3 loop spans 17 amino acids. Trimming stripped 4 bases from V and 1 base from J, with 21 bases between. The CDR3 loop reads CASSPASVRAGSYEQYF. In DNA, the CDR3 is TGTGCCAGCAGCCCTGCATCGGTCCGGGCGGGGTCCTACGAGCAGTACTTC.

This clonotype was observed a handful of times. The chain joins TRBV7-2 to TRBJ1-1; D may be TRBD1 (6 bases). This CDR3 comprises 15 residues. Germline V gene data show CDR1 as SGHTA and CDR2 as FQGNSA. The ends were cut back, 5 bases at V and 1 base at J, with 14 bases in the middle. The CDR3 loop is CASSHALQGNTEAFF. The CDR3 coding sequence is TGTGCCAGCAGCCACGCCCTACAGGGGAACACTGAAGCTTTCTTT. Full variable domain (missing parts from reference TRBV7-2 and TRBJ1-1): GAGVSQSPSNKVTEKGKDVELRCDPISGHTALYWYRQSLGQGLEFLIYFQGNSAPDKSGLPSDRFSAERTGGSVSTLTIQRTQQEDSAVYLCASSHALQGNTEAFFGQGTRLTVV.

This clonotype was detected ten times or more. This rearrangement joins TRBV2 to TRBJ2-2; D remains unclear. CDR1 SNHLY and CDR2 FYNNEI come from the germline V gene. V was trimmed by 5 bases and J by 6 bases, leaving 13 bases between them. CDR3 size: 14 residues. CDR3 bases: TGTGCCAGCAGTTCGGCTAGTCGGTCCGGGGAGCTGTTTTTT. Residues: CASSSASRSGELFF. The full variable domain, with the rest looked up from reference TRBV2 and TRBJ2-2, is EPEVTQTPSHQVTQMGQEVILRCVPISNHLYFYWYRQILGQKVEFLVSFYNNEISEKSEIFDDQFSVERPDGSNFTLKIRSTKLEDSAMYFCASSSASRSGELFFGEGSRLTVL.

The chain uses TRBV27 and TRBJ2-7, with D unresolved. From germline, CDR1 is MNHEY and CDR2 SMNVEV (reference sequence). The length of the CDR3 is 15 residues. Trimming pared 2 bases from V and 5 bases from J, leaving 16 bases between. DNA for the CDR3: TGTGCCAGCAGTTTAGGAACCGGCCCCACTGACGAGCAGTACTTC. It yields the protein CASSLGTGPTDEQYF.

This chain connects TRBV7-9 to TRBJ2-5, with 7 positions matching TRBD2. V dropped 8 bases and J dropped 2; count of bases not matched to a gene: 14. Per germline, CDR1 SEHNR and CDR2 FQNEAQ (reference sequence). The CDR3 has 16 amino acids. CDR3 nucleotide sequence: TGTGCCAGCGCCCCCCGAGGGAGCGGGAATCAAGAGACCCAGTACTTC. Protein: CASAPRGSGNQETQYF.